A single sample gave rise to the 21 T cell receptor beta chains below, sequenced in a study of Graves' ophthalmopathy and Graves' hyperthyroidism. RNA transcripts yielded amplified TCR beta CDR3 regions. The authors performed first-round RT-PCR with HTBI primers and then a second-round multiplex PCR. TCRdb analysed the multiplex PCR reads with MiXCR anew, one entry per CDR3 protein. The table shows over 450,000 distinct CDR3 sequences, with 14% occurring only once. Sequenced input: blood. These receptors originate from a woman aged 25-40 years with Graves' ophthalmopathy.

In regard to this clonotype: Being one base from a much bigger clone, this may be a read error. The CDR3 protein is CAISPPGLAKETQYF. The DNA of the CDR3 is TGTGCCATCTCACCACCGGGACTAGCGAAAGAGACCCAGTACTTC. This chain links TRBV18 with TRBJ2-5; 10 positions agree with TRBD2. The length of the CDR3 is 15 residues. CDR1 and CDR2 (germline): KGHSH, LQKENI.

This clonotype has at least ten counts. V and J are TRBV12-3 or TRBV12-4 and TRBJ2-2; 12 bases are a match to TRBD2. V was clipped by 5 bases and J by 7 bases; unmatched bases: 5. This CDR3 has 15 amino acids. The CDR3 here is CASSPTSGSRGELFF. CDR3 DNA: TGTGCCAGCAGTCCGACTAGCGGGAGTCGCGGGGAGCTGTTTTTT.

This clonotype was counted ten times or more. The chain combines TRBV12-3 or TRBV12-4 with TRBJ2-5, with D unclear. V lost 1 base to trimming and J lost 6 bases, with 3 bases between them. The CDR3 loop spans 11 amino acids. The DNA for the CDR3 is TGTGCCAGCAGTTTAGAAAAGACCCAGTACTTC. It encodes CASSLEKTQYF.

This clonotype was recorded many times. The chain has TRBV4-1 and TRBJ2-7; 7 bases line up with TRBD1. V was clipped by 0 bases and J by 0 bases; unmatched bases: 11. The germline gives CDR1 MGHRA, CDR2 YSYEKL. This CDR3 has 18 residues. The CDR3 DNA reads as TGCGCCAGCAGCCAAGAGCAGCAGGGGGTGGCCCTCTCCTACGAGCAGTACTTC. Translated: CASSQEQQGVALSYEQYF.

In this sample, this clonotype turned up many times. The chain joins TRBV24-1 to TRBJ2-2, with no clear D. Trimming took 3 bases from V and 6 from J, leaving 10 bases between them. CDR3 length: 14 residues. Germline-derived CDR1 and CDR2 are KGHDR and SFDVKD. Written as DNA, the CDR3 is TGTGCCACCAGTGATGATGACTGGTCCGGGGAGCTGTTTTTT. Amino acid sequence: CATSDDDWSGELFF.

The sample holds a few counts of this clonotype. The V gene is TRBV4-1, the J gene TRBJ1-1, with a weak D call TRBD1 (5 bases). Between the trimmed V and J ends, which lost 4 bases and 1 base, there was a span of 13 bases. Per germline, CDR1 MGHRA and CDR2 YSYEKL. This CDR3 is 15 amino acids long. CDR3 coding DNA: TGCGCCAGCAGCCGAAAGATTGGGGGGAACACTGAAGCTTTCTTT. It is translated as CASSRKIGGNTEAFF.

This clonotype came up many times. CDR3 in amino acids: CASSEAPGANVLTF. The DNA for the CDR3 is TGTGCCAGCAGTGAAGCGCCTGGGGCCAACGTCCTGACTTTC. V is TRBV6-1 and J is TRBJ2-6; D remains unclear. The CDR3 length is 14 residues. The germline V gene has CDR1 MNHNS and CDR2 SASEGT. The V end lost 0 bases, the J end lost 2 bases, and 2 bases lay between the germline ends.

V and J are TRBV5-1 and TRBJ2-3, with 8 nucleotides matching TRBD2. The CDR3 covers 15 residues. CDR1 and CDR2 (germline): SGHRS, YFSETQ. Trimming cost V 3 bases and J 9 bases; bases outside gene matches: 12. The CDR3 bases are TGCGCCAGCAGCTGGGGGACTAGTGGGGAAGAGACGCAGTATTTT. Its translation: CASSWGTSGEETQYF.

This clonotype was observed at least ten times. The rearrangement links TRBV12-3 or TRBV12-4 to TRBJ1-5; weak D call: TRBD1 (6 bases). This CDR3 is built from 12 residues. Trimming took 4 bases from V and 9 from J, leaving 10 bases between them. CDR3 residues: CASSSGVRPQHF. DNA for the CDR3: TGTGCCAGCAGTTCAGGGGTTAGGCCCCAGCATTTT.

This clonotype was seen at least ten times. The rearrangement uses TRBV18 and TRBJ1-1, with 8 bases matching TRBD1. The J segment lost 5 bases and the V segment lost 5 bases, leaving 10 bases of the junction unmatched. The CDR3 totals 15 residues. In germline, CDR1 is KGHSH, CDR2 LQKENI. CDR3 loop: CASSSTRGQETEAFF. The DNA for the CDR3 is TGTGCCAGCTCATCTACCAGGGGGCAGGAGACTGAAGCTTTCTTT.

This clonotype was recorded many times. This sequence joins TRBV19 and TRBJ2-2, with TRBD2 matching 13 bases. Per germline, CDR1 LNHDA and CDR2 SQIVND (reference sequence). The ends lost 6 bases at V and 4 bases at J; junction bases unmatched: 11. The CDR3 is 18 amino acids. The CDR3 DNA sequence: TGTGCCAGTAGCATTGGGGGACTAGCGGGACAACCCACCGGGGAGCTGTTTTTT. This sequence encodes CASSIGGLAGQPTGELFF.

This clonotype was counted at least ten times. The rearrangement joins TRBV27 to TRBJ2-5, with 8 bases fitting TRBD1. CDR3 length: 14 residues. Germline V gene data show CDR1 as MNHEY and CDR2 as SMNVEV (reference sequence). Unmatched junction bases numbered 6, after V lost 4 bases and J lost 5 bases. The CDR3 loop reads CASSWDRSGETQYF. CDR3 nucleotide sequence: TGTGCCAGCAGTTGGGACAGGTCAGGGGAGACCCAGTACTTC.

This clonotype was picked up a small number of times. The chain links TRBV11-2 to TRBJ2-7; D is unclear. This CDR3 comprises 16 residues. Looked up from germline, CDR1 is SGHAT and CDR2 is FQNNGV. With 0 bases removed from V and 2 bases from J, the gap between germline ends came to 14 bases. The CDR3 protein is CASSLDGFEWAYEQYF. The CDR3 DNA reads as TGTGCCAGCAGCTTAGATGGGTTTGAATGGGCCTACGAGCAGTACTTC.

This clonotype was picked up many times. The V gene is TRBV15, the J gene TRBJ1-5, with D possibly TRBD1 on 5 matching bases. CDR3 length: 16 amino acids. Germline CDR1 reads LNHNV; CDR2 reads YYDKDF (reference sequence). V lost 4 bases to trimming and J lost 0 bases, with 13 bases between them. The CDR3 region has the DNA TGTGCCACCAGCAAAGAACAGGACTATAGCAATCAGCCCCAGCATTTT. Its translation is CATSKEQDYSNQPQHF. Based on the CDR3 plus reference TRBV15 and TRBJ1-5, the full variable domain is DAMVIQNPRYQVTQFGKPVTLSCSQTLNHNVMYWYQQKSSQAPKLLFHYYDKDFNNEADTPDNFQSRRPNTSFCFLDIRSPGLGDTAMYLCATSKEQDYSNQPQHFGDGTRLSIL.

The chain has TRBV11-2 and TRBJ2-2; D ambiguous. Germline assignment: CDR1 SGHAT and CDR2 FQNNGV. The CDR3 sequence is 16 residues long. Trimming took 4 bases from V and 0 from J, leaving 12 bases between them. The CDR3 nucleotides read TGTGCCAGCAGCTCCTCCTTCCGACCGAACACCGGGGAGCTGTTTTTT. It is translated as CASSSSFRPNTGELFF.

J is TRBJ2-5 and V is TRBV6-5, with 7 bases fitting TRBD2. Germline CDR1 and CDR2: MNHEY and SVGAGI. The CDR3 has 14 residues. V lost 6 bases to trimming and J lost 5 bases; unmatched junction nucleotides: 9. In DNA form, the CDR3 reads TGTGCCAGCAGCCCTGGACTAGAGAGTGAGACCCAGTACTTC. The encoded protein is CASSPGLESETQYF.

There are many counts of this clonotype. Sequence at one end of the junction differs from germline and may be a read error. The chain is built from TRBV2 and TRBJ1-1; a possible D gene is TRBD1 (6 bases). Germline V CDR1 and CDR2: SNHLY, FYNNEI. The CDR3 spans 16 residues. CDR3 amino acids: CASGEPGQKMNTEAFF. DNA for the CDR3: TGTGCCAGCGGTGAGCCGGGACAAAAAATGAACACTGAAGCTTTCTTT.

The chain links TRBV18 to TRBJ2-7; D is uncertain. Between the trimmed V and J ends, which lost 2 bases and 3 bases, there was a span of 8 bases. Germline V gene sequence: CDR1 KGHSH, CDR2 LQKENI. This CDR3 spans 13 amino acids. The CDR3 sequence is CASSPNTDYEQYF. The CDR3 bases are TGTGCCAGCTCACCAAACACAGACTACGAGCAGTACTTC.

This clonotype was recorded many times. The CDR3 sequence is CASSDTGAGASYEQYF. The CDR3 region has the DNA TGTGCCAGCAGCGACACTGGGGCGGGAGCGTCCTACGAGCAGTACTTC. V is TRBV25-1 and J is TRBJ2-7; 7 bases agree with TRBD2. CDR1 and CDR2 from the germline V gene are MGHDK and SYGVNS. With 6 bases clipped from V and 1 base from J, the junction kept 12 bases outside the gene matches. CDR3 length: 16 residues.

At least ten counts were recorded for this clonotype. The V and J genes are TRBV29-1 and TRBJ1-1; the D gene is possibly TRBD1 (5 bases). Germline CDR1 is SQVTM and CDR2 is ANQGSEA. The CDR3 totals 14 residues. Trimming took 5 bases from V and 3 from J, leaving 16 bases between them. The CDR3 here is CSVYGEWGDTEAFF. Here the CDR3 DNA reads TGCAGCGTTTACGGGGAGTGGGGGGACACTGAAGCTTTCTTT.

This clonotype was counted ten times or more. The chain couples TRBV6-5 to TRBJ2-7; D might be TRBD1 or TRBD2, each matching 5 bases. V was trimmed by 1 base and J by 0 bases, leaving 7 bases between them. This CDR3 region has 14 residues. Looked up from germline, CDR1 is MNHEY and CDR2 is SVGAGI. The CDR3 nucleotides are TGTGCCAGCAGTTACTGGGGGAGCTCCTACGAGCAGTACTTC. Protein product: CASSYWGSSYEQYF.